The following is a T cell receptor beta chain sequence with its context. The record originates from a study of T cells expressing NK-cell markers. TCRdb processed the 5' RACE reads again and assigns one entry to each CDR3 protein, with no DNA. The specimen's table records approximately 15,000 distinct CDR3 sequences. The germline V gene encodes CDR1 SGDLS and CDR2 YYNGEE. The CDR3 contains 15 residues. The TCR sequence derives from a man aged 18-75 years in good health. The V and J genes are TRBV9 and TRBJ2-1; TCRdb reports TRBD2, a call that lacks DNA to check it against. Sample: blood T cells: a sorted CD56 or NKG2C T cell subset, CD4+ or CD8+ T cells, or bulk PBMC T cells (not recorded which). CDR3: CASSVEAVLIGEQFF.